The TCR beta chain under discussion was sequenced for a study of blood T cell repertoires in COVID-19. Study in general: The analysed material was cDNA or gDNA that came from T cells, B-cell-depleted T cells, or PBMCs.

Those who participated ranged in age from roughly 18 to 89 years and resided in roughly 26 US areas. Germline V gene sequence: CDR1 LNHNV, CDR2 YYDKDF (reference sequence). The CDR3 extends over 15 amino acids. V lost 5 bases to trimming and J lost 0 bases, with 11 bases between them. Sequencing was performed with immunoSEQ multiplex PCR; in TCRdb, only in-frame clones are kept and a portion is missing. Of roughly 170,000 clones in the sample, over 80% were seen once. This clone has just a few counts. Sequencing was performed on PBMCs or T cells enriched from blood (not recorded which). This sequence was found in a woman aged 45 to 65 who had recovered from COVID-19. The rearrangement uses TRBV15 and TRBJ1-5; weak D call: TRBD1 (5 bases). The CDR3 spells CATSRQIYSNQPQHF. The CDR3 nucleotides read TGTGCCACCAGCCGACAGATCTATAGCAATCAGCCCCAGCATTTT.